These 26 T cell receptor beta chains came from one sample sequenced in a study of cytomegalovirus exposure and HLA in healthy donors. 13 Jbeta primers and 60 Vbeta primers were used for the PCR. The table came from immunoSEQ multiplex PCR; TCRdb's copy has only in-frame clones and leaves some out. Among around 160,000 clones listed, around three quarters were seen once. The sample was PBMCs. Receptor source: a man in his forties in good health and CMV-seropositive.

With respect to this clone: Additional DNA sequences in this sample encode the identical CDR3. The chain is built from TRBV18 and TRBJ2-5, with D perhaps matching TRBD2 (6 bases). V lost 3 bases and J lost 2, with 7 bases in between. Germline CDR1 KGHSH, CDR2 LQKENI. The CDR3 has 13 residues. This chain's CDR3 is CASSPGLQETQYF. The CDR3 DNA is TGTGCCAGCTCACCGGGACTGCAAGAGACCCAGTACTTC.

This clone was picked up a small number of times. The J gene is TRBJ2-7, the V gene TRBV7-2; 11 bases fit TRBD1. The CDR3 contains 14 residues. Germline values: CDR1 SGHTA, CDR2 FQGNSA. V shed 5 bases and J 4 bases; nucleotides not matched to a gene: 4. The CDR3 DNA reads as TGTGCCAGCAGCCGGGACAGGGGGACGTACGAGCAGTACTTC. It codes for CASSRDRGTYEQYF.

The chain is built from TRBV9 and TRBJ2-5; D is perhaps TRBD2 (5 bases). The CDR3 runs to 14 residues. Deletions cut 2 bases from V and 0 bases from J, with 8 bases between. Germline V gene sequence: CDR1 SGDLS, CDR2 YYNGEE. The CDR3: CASSVSGNQETQYF. In DNA form, the CDR3 reads TGTGCCAGCAGCGTTTCCGGGAACCAAGAGACCCAGTACTTC. The entire variable domain, with the rest obtained from reference TRBV9 and TRBJ2-5, is as follows: DSGVTQTPKHLITATGQRVTLRCSPRSGDLSVYWYQQSLDQGLQFLIQYYNGEERAKGNILERFSAQQFPDLHSELNLSSLELGDSALYFCASSVSGNQETQYFGPGTRLLVL.

J is TRBJ2-2 and V is TRBV5-1, with 9 bases that match TRBD1. V was clipped by 4 bases and J by 4 bases; unmatched bases: 8. The CDR3 totals 16 residues. Germline V gives CDR1 SGHRS, CDR2 YFSETQ. The CDR3 loop reads CASSAPGQGFTGELFF. The CDR3 DNA sequence: TGCGCCAGCAGCGCACCGGGACAGGGTTTCACCGGGGAGCTGTTTTTT. Supplemented by reference TRBV5-1 and TRBJ2-2, the full variable domain reads KAGVTQTPRYLIKTRGQQVTLSCSPISGHRSVSWYQQTPGQGLQFLFEYFSETQRNKGNFPGRFSGRQFSNSRSEMNVSTLELGDSALYLCASSAPGQGFTGELFFGEGSRLTVL.

The rearrangement uses TRBV13 and TRBJ1-2; D might be TRBD1 (6 bases). V was trimmed by 3 bases and J by 6 bases, leaving 11 bases between them. The germline V gene has CDR1 PRHDT and CDR2 FYEKMQ (reference sequence). The CDR3 spans 13 residues. CDR3 DNA: TGTGCCAGCAGCTTGACAGGAGTAAATGGCTACACCTTC. Protein product: CASSLTGVNGYTF.

This clone showed up just once. The rearrangement uses TRBV30 and TRBJ1-6, with D possibly being TRBD1 (6 bases). Trimming cost V 2 bases and J 9 bases, with 11 bases left between them. Germline V gene sequence: CDR1 GTSNPN, CDR2 SVGIG (reference sequence). This CDR3 comprises 13 residues. CDR3 residues: CAWSTQGGSPLHF. CDR3 DNA sequence: TGTGCCTGGAGTACACAGGGCGGTTCACCCCTCCACTTT.

This clone was seen a handful of times. CDR3 protein: CASGLVNSLSGNTIYF. The CDR3 coding sequence is TGTGCTAGTGGTTTGGTAAACAGTCTCTCTGGAAACACCATATATTTT. The rearrangement links TRBV12-5 to TRBJ1-3; D uncertain. The V end was cut by 0 bases, the J end by 0 bases, with 9 bases between. This CDR3 has 16 amino acids. Per germline, CDR1 LGHNT and CDR2 FRNRAP.

This chain uses TRBV10-3 with TRBJ1-2; a possible D gene is TRBD1 (5 bases). There are 16 residues in the CDR3. Trimming took 4 bases from V and 0 from J, leaving 15 bases between them. The germline CDR1 and CDR2 sequences are ENHRY and SYGVKD. This CDR3 is CAISASRDPTNYGYTF. The CDR3 bases are TGTGCCATCAGTGCCTCCAGGGATCCCACTAACTATGGCTACACCTTC.

The J gene is TRBJ2-3, the V gene TRBV19; no clear D gene. Germline CDR1 LNHDA, CDR2 SQIVND (reference sequence). The CDR3 covers 14 residues. Trimming cost V 1 base and J 0 bases, with 5 bases left between them. As DNA, the CDR3 is TGTGCCAGTAGTATAGTAATGAGCACAGATACGCAGTATTTT. Residues: CASSIVMSTDTQYF.

This clone occurred once. The genes are TRBV4-3 and TRBJ1-3; no firm D call. CDR1 and CDR2 (germline): LGHNA, YSLEER. The CDR3 has 14 amino acids. The V end was cut by 1 base, the J end by 9 bases, with 13 bases between. Written as DNA, the CDR3 is TGCGCCAGCAGCCAAGCCTGGAAGGCGGGCACCATATATTTT. Protein: CASSQAWKAGTIYF.

The chain is built from TRBV5-6 and TRBJ2-3; D not resolved. This CDR3 region has 13 residues. The ends were cut back, 0 bases at V and 2 bases at J, with 4 bases in the middle. CDR1 SGHDT and CDR2 YYEEEE come from the germline V gene. The DNA of the CDR3 is TGTGCCAGCAGCTTGGAAGCCACAGATACGCAGTATTTT. Translation: CASSLEATDTQYF.

On this clone: Since the CDR3 does not end with the conserved phenylalanine or tryptophan, this likely comes from a read error. The chain employs TRBV27 and TRBJ2-2; D might be TRBD2 (6 bases). V gave up 5 bases and J gave up 1 base, with 14 bases separating them. This CDR3 has 16 residues. Per the germline V gene, CDR1 is MNHEY and CDR2 is SMNVEV (reference sequence). CDR3 sequence: CASSTIAAVNTGELFL. The CDR3 nucleotides are TGTGCCAGCAGTACCATAGCGGCCGTGAACACCGGGGAGCTGTTTTTG.

The V and J genes are TRBV15 and TRBJ1-4; TRBD1 matches 7 bases. The CDR3 spans 15 residues. Trimming took 0 bases from V and 5 from J; bases not matched to a gene: 3. Germline CDR1 LNHNV, CDR2 YYDKDF (reference sequence). The CDR3 loop reads CATSREATGNEKLFF. The CDR3 nucleotides read TGTGCCACCAGCAGAGAGGCGACAGGGAATGAAAAACTGTTTTTT.

The V gene is TRBV7-9, the J gene TRBJ2-7; 14 nucleotides match TRBD2. The germline V gene encodes CDR1 SEHNR and CDR2 FQNEAQ (reference sequence). The length of the CDR3 is 17 residues. Trimming at V came to 5 bases and at J to 0 bases, leaving 6 bases not matched to a gene. This CDR3 is CASSPGLAGGNSYEQYF. For the CDR3, the DNA is TGTGCCAGCAGCCCCGGACTAGCGGGAGGAAACTCCTACGAGCAGTACTTC.

This chain links TRBV6-1 with TRBJ2-5; 9 bases are a match to TRBD1. CDR1 and CDR2 from the germline V gene are MNHNS and SASEGT. The CDR3 consists of 16 residues. Trimming at V came to 2 bases and at J to 6 bases, leaving 10 bases not matched to a gene. The CDR3 nucleotides are TGTGCCAGCAGTGAAATTGGGGACAGGGCAGGGAAGACCCAGTACTTC. Amino acids: CASSEIGDRAGKTQYF.

The sample holds one count of this clone. The identical CDR3 is also encoded by other nucleotide sequences in the sample. The chain employs TRBV11-2 and TRBJ2-5, with 11 bases aligning to TRBD2. This CDR3 spans 15 amino acids. V shed 5 bases, J shed 5 bases, and the junction held 7 bases outside the gene matches. The germline gives CDR1 SGHAT, CDR2 FQNNGV. This chain's CDR3 is CASSPTSGSQETQYF. The CDR3 DNA is TGTGCCAGCAGCCCCACTAGCGGGAGTCAGGAGACCCAGTACTTC.

This chain links TRBV7-2 with TRBJ1-5; a weak D match, TRBD1 (6 bases). Germline loops: CDR1 SGHTA, CDR2 FQGNSA. The length of the CDR3 is 13 residues. V gave up 3 bases and J gave up 7 bases, with 10 bases separating them. CDR3 DNA: TGTGCCAGCAGCTTGCAGGGGTTCCAGCCCCAGCATTTT. As protein: CASSLQGFQPQHF.

This rearrangement joins TRBV4-3 to TRBJ2-4; D perhaps matches TRBD2 (6 bases). Trimming took 0 bases from V and 8 from J, leaving 29 bases between them. Germline assignment: CDR1 LGHNA and CDR2 YSLEER. The CDR3 is 20 amino acids. The CDR3 spells CASSQEKRAATVDWRDIQYF. CDR3 coding DNA: TGCGCCAGCAGCCAAGAAAAGCGGGCGGCTACCGTGGACTGGCGGGACATTCAGTACTTC.

The chain has TRBV7-6 and TRBJ2-1; D is unclear. CDR3 length: 13 amino acids. Germline lookup yields CDR1 SGHVS and CDR2 FNYEAQ. The V end lost 5 bases, the J end lost 4 bases, and 9 bases lay between the germline ends. CDR3 DNA sequence: TGTGCCAGCAGCAATCCGGTATACAATGAGCAGTTCTTC. Protein sequence: CASSNPVYNEQFF.

The chain employs TRBV6-5 and TRBJ1-2; no definite D call. There are 12 residues in the CDR3. Germline V gene lookup returns CDR1 MNHEY and CDR2 SVGAGI. V gave up 7 bases and J gave up 2 bases, with 8 bases separating them. The CDR3 nucleotides are TGTGCCAGCAAGACGGGAAACTATGGCTACACCTTC. This gives the protein CASKTGNYGYTF.

The CDR3 bases are TGTGCCAGTAAGGGAGGGGTCGGAAACACCATATATTTT. As protein: CASKGGVGNTIYF. The chain links TRBV19 to TRBJ1-3; tentative D call: TRBD1 (5 bases). This CDR3 region has 13 residues. Germline loops: CDR1 LNHDA, CDR2 SQIVND (reference sequence). The V gene lost 7 bases and the J gene lost 4 bases, with 11 bases spanning the gap.

The CDR3 DNA is TGTGCCAGTAGTATCCTCCCGACGGGACAGGGGTATAATGAAAAACTGTTTTTT. Translation: CASSILPTGQGYNEKLFF. V gene TRBV19 combines with J gene TRBJ1-4; 10 positions agree with TRBD1. The CDR3 consists of 18 residues. V shed 3 bases, J shed 4 bases, and the junction held 11 bases outside the gene matches. Germline CDR1 reads LNHDA; CDR2 reads SQIVND (reference sequence).

This clone appeared a few times. This rearrangement joins TRBV19 to TRBJ2-1, with 10 bases matching TRBD2. The CDR3 runs 15 residues. Germline values: CDR1 LNHDA, CDR2 SQIVND (reference sequence). Trimming removed 5 bases from V and 8 bases from J; junction bases left unmatched: 9. The CDR3 loop is CASSPSGRGGDEQFF. CDR3 DNA: TGTGCCAGTAGTCCGAGCGGGAGGGGGGGGGATGAGCAGTTCTTC.

The chain combines TRBV7-9 with TRBJ2-1, with 8 positions matching TRBD2. CDR3 length: 16 amino acids. The germline CDR1 and CDR2 sequences are SEHNR and FQNEAQ (reference sequence). J lost 8 bases, V lost 1 base, and 10 bases had no gene match. The CDR3 protein is CASSLEIEREYDEQFF. The CDR3, as DNA: TGTGCCAGCAGCTTAGAGATCGAGCGGGAGTACGATGAGCAGTTCTTC. Full variable domain (missing parts from reference TRBV7-9 and TRBJ2-1): DTGVSQNPRHKITKRGQNVTFRCDPISEHNRLYWYRQTLGQGPEFLTYFQNEAQLEKSRLLSDRFSAERPKGSFSTLEIQRTEQGDSAMYLCASSLEIEREYDEQFFGPGTRLTVL.

The chain combines TRBV6-5 with TRBJ1-2; perhaps TRBD1 as D (5 bases). The germline V and J ends were trimmed by 4 bases and 1 base, with 13 bases remaining between them. The CDR3 covers 15 residues. Germline loops: CDR1 MNHEY, CDR2 SVGAGI. CDR3 amino acids: CASSSPKTVNYGYTF. The DNA of the CDR3 is TGTGCCAGCAGTTCACCCAAGACAGTTAACTATGGCTACACCTTC.

V gene TRBV19 combines with J gene TRBJ2-6; a possible D gene is TRBD1 (5 bases). This CDR3 contains 16 residues. Deletions cut 5 bases from V and 0 bases from J, with 11 bases between. Germline V gives CDR1 LNHDA, CDR2 SQIVND (reference sequence). The CDR3 sequence: CASSPTAFSGANVLTF. The DNA for the CDR3 is TGTGCCAGTAGTCCGACAGCCTTCTCTGGGGCCAACGTCCTGACTTTC.